The entry below gives a single T cell receptor beta chain sequence along with its context. These data belong to a study of T-cell reconstitution after alpha-beta-depleted transplantation in children. The length of the CDR3 is 15 residues. Trimming took off 3 bases at V and 7 bases at J, with 13 bases between the two ends. Molecular barcoding with unique molecular identifiers was used for the TCRbeta library. MiXCR, run by TCRdb on the PCR reads, gives a single entry per CDR3 protein. The repertoire holds about 690,000 distinct CDR3 sequences, with approximately 15% as singletons. The rearrangement links TRBV12-3 or TRBV12-4 to TRBJ1-6; D gene ambiguous. The source is a human donor who donated a stem cell graft to a child with acute myeloid leukemia. Sequenced material: PBMCs from the stem cell graft donor, taken from the stem cell graft. CDR3 amino acids: CASSFLAGVNSPLHF. CDR3 coding DNA: TGTGCCAGCAGTTTTCTCGCCGGAGTGAATTCACCCCTCCACTTT.